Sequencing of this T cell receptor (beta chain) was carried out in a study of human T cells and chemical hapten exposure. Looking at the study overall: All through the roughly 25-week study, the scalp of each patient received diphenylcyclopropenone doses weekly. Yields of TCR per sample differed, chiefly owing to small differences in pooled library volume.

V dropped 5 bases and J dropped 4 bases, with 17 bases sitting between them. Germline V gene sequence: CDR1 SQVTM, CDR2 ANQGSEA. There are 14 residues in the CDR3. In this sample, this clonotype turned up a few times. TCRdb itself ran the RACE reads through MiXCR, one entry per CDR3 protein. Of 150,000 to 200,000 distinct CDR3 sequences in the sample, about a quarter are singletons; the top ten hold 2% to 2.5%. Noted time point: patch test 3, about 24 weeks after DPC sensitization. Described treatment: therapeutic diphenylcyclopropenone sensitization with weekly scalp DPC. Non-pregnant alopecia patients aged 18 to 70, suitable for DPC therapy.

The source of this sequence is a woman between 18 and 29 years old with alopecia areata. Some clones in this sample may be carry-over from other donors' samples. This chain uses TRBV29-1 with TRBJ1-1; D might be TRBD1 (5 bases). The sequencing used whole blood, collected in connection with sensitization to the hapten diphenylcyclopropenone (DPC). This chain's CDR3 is CSVSGGSGGTEAFF. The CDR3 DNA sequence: TGCAGCGTTTCGGGGGGTAGCGGGGGCACTGAAGCTTTCTTT.